This T cell receptor (beta chain) was recovered during a study of cytomegalovirus exposure and HLA in healthy donors. Notes on the study in general: A later analysis associated 15,000 or so TCR beta sequences with HLA alleles at a 0.05 false discovery rate.

The CDR3 runs 15 residues. V was pared by 6 bases and J by 2 bases, with 20 bases between. Per the germline V gene, CDR1 is GTSNPN and CDR2 is SVGIG (reference sequence). As to this clone: Its specificity is not known.

60 Vbeta and 13 Jbeta primers were used in PCR. Generated by immunoSEQ multiplex PCR, the TCRdb table keeps only in-frame clones and is missing some. The sample has roughly 200,000 clones, over 70% seen once. Nominally healthy donors provided the samples, though records likely missed some immune exposures. The receptor's source is a woman aged 55-70 years in good health and CMV-seropositive. The chain couples TRBV30 to TRBJ2-7, with TRBD1 as a possible D gene (7 bases). Material for sequencing was PBMCs. The CDR3 region is CACTTGDRATYEQYF. CDR3 DNA: TGTGCCTGCACCACGGGAGACAGGGCAACCTACGAGCAGTACTTC.